A single sample gave rise to the 16 T cell receptor beta chains below, sequenced in a study of T cell clusters in autoimmune cytopenias. TRB rearrangements were amplified by touch-down multiplex PCR with mixed TRB-A/B primers. TCRdb re-called the multiplex PCR reads and gives one entry per CDR3 protein, without DNA. The clone table shows several thousand distinct CDR3 sequences, with the ten largest holding about 4.7%. Each sample's input was about 270 ng genomic DNA, about 38,000 genome equivalents. The material sequenced was peripheral blood. The source is a human donor with an autoimmune cytopenia or autoimmune hepatitis (not recorded which).

This clonotype counts as medium-sized (0.01 to 0.1%) by frequency. The J gene is TRBJ2-1, the V gene TRBV30; lacking DNA, the TRBD2 call made by TCRdb goes unchecked. CDR3 length equals 11 residues. CDR1 is GTSNPN, CDR2 SVGIG, per germline (reference sequence). CDR3 protein: CAGGRGNEQFF.

The CDR3 spells CASSQFQETQYF. This chain joins TRBV18 and TRBJ2-5. The CDR3 is 12 residues long. Germline loops: CDR1 KGHSH, CDR2 LQKENI.

This clonotype is identified as medium-sized from frequency. This chain links TRBV7-9 with TRBJ2-5; lacking DNA, the TRBD2 call made by TCRdb goes unchecked. The CDR3 consists of 13 residues. Germline CDR1 is SEHNR and CDR2 is FQNEAQ (reference sequence). This CDR3 reads CASSPPREETQYF.

By frequency, this clonotype is medium-sized. V usage is TRBV11-1 and J usage is TRBJ2-3. Germline CDR1 and CDR2: SGHAT and FQDESV (reference sequence). The CDR3 has 14 residues. The CDR3 loop is CASSLEPLTDTQYF.

By frequency, this clonotype registers medium-sized. This chain links TRBV5-5 with TRBJ2-1; TCRdb reports TRBD2, a call that lacks DNA to check it against. The V gene's germline CDR1 is SGHKS and CDR2 YYEKEE (reference sequence). The CDR3 length is 16 residues. Here the CDR3 reads CASSLVWTSGYNEQFF.

Here the CDR3 reads CASSHGTGTNQPQHF. J is TRBJ1-5 and V is TRBV4-3; absent DNA, TCRdb's TRBD1 call cannot be checked. CDR3 length: 15 amino acids. Germline V gene lookup returns CDR1 LGHNA and CDR2 YSLEER.

The chain couples TRBV18 to TRBJ2-1; there is no DNA to check the TCRdb D call of TRBD1. The CDR3 is made up of 16 amino acids. Germline CDR1 reads KGHSH; CDR2 reads LQKENI. This CDR3 is CASSPGTVGLGNEQFF.

The chain carries TRBV5-1 and TRBJ2-3; lacking DNA, the TRBD1 call made by TCRdb goes unchecked. The CDR3 totals 15 residues. Germline-derived CDR1 and CDR2 are SGHRS and YFSETQ. This CDR3 reads CASSWGQGLADTQYF.

This chain links TRBV18 with TRBJ2-1; checking the TCRdb D call of TRBD2 is not possible without DNA. Germline V gene lookup returns CDR1 KGHSH and CDR2 LQKENI. CDR3 length equals 16 residues. The CDR3 region is CASSPATSGGLNEQFF.

Measured by frequency, this clonotype is medium-sized (0.01 to 0.1%). The chain employs TRBV7-2 and TRBJ1-1. Per germline, CDR1 SGHTA and CDR2 FQGNSA. The CDR3 totals 14 residues. The CDR3 sequence is CASSLARGRTEAFF.

The rearrangement links TRBV10-3 to TRBJ2-2. From germline, CDR1 is ENHRY and CDR2 SYGVKD. This CDR3 has 17 amino acids. The CDR3 loop is CAISDGVRLAWAGELFF.

This clonotype is identified as medium-sized (0.01 to 0.1%) from frequency. This CDR3 reads CASSRVSYGYTF. V usage is TRBV13 and J usage is TRBJ1-2. The CDR3 sequence is 12 residues long. The germline V gene has CDR1 PRHDT and CDR2 FYEKMQ (reference sequence).

The J gene is TRBJ1-5, the V gene TRBV24-1; the D call of TRBD1 rests on TCRdb alone, since no DNA is present to check it. The CDR3 is made up of 15 amino acids. Germline-derived CDR1 and CDR2 are KGHDR and SFDVKD. CDR3 region: CATSDSGGKGQPQHF.

This chain joins TRBV20-1 and TRBJ2-3; TCRdb designates TRBD1, a call that cannot be tested without DNA. In germline, CDR1 is DFQATT, CDR2 SNEGSKA (reference sequence). CDR3 length equals 15 residues. CDR3 sequence: CSAREVGTGFDTQYF.

The chain joins TRBV10-2 to TRBJ1-5; TCRdb designates TRBD1, a call that cannot be tested without DNA. The CDR3 has 16 amino acids. Germline-derived CDR1 and CDR2 are WSHSY and SAAADI. This CDR3 reads CASSGSSGQGSGPQHF.

Considering frequency, this clonotype is medium-sized (0.01 to 0.1%). The CDR3 sequence is CASSYGWDRRGYTF. This chain links TRBV6-5 with TRBJ1-2; the D gene TCRdb calls, TRBD1, cannot be checked with no DNA. Germline CDR1 reads MNHEY; CDR2 reads SVGAGI. The length of the CDR3 is 14 residues.